A selection of T cell receptor beta chains follows, all from one sample in a study of blood T cell repertoires in COVID-19. The table came from immunoSEQ multiplex PCR; TCRdb's copy has only in-frame clones and leaves some out. Found here are about 300,000 clones, around 83% of them singletons; the top ten hold around 1.2%. The sample consisted of peripheral blood. The receptors here all came from a woman aged 45-65 years with acute or convalescent COVID-19. CDR3s leave out the opening cysteine and the closing phenylalanine or tryptophan.

j_gene | v_gene | CDR3aa
TRBJ1-3 | TRBV7-9 | ASSGLSSGNTIY
TRBJ2-7 | TRBV4-3 | ASSQGSGSNHEQY
TRBJ1-5 | TRBV28 | ASSFLGGGNQPQH
TRBJ2-3 | TRBV3-1/TRBV3-2 | ASSQDYAGANTDTQY
TRBJ2-1 | TRBV14 | ASSQAPTRSAFLNEQF
TRBJ2-1 | TRBV4-1 | ASRDGESSEF
TRBJ2-2 | TRBV6-5 | ASRRDRGNTGELF
TRBJ1-5 | TRBV6-1 | ASSEVAGWNQPQH
TRBJ1-2 | TRBV19 | ASSIGGQGYGYT
TRBJ2-3 | TRBV6-2/TRBV6-3 | ASSWTLAGVGDTQY
TRBJ2-5 | TRBV19 | ASSLDRGRGTQY
TRBJ1-4 | TRBV6-1 | ASSVSRQGLNEKLF
TRBJ1-3 | TRBV6-5 | ASSRDRNVGNTIY
TRBJ2-5 | TRBV7-2 | ASGKRGETQY
TRBJ1-6 | TRBV5-1 | ASSLRPGTEDSPLH
TRBJ1-5 | TRBV5-5 | ASSLRVDSNQPQH
TRBJ1-1 | TRBV18 | ASSPPRGGVMNTEAF
TRBJ1-1 | TRBV6-5 | ASRGQIKAF
TRBJ1-4 | TRBV30 | AWSRSTDEKLF
TRBJ1-3 | TRBV12-5 | ASGFTGAGNTIY
TRBJ2-3 | TRBV7-9 | ASSLLAGPYTQY
TRBJ2-1 | TRBV2 | ASSDRGALYNEQF
TRBJ2-3 | TRBV19 | ASSGQGWTQDTQY
TRBJ1-6 | TRBV30 | AWSPRDRDHSPLH
TRBJ1-3 | TRBV9 | ASSARDVNSGNTIY
TRBJ1-1 | TRBV10-3 | AISDSGVSTEAF
TRBJ2-1 | TRBV4-1 | ASSQDSSGRAGEQF
TRBJ1-5 | TRBV10-3 | AISETGSNQPQH
TRBJ1-5 | TRBV30 | AWSLGQSGQPQH
TRBJ1-5 | TRBV27 | ASSSTRGQPQH
TRBJ1-2 | TRBV7-9 | ASSPGVVYYGYT
TRBJ2-1 | TRBV10-1 | ASSESILAGLGEQF
TRBJ1-4 | TRBV3-1/TRBV3-2 | ASSQGSGGEKLF
TRBJ2-7 | TRBV19 | ASSIGGVSEQY
TRBJ2-3 | TRBV6-2/TRBV6-3 | ASSRASSPDTQY
TRBJ1-2 | TRBV3-1/TRBV3-2 | ASSQFRATGNGYT
TRBJ2-5 | TRBV29-1 | SAYRFQETQY
TRBJ1-6 | TRBV9 | ASSGGGGNSPLH
TRBJ1-3 | TRBV13 | ASSLYSGNTIY
TRBJ1-1 | TRBV28 | ASSLGSGGRTEAF
TRBJ2-7 | TRBV7-3 | ASSLQVGAEEQY
TRBJ1-5 | TRBV6-5 | ASTRGDQPQH
TRBJ2-5 | TRBV20-1 | SASGSGSRETQY
TRBJ2-1 | TRBV9 | ASSVEGTSVEQF
TRBJ1-4 | TRBV5-5 | ASSSQGMGTNEKLF
TRBJ1-3 | TRBV11-2 | ASSLAVSGNTIY
TRBJ2-2 | TRBV7-8 | ASSLVWAGGPTGELF
TRBJ2-1 | TRBV19 | ASSVSGNAGNEQF
TRBJ1-2 | TRBV7-2 | ASSLNRGDYGYT
TRBJ1-5 | TRBV6-5 | ASNPGQGVHQPQH
TRBJ1-1 | TRBV7-9 | ASSLGQGATEAF